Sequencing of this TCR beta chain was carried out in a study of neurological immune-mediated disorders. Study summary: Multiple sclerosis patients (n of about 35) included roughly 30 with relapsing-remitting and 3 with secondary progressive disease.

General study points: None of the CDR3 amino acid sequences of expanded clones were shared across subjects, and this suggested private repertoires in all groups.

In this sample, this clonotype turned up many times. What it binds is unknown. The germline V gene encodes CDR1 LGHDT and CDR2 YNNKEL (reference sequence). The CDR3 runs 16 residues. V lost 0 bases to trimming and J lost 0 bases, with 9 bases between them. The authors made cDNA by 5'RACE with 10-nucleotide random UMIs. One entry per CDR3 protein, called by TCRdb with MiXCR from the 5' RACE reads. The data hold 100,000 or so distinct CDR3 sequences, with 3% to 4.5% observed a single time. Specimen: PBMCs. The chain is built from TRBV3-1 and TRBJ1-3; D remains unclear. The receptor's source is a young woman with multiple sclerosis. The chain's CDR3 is CASSQEYGYSGNTIYF. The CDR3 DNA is TGTGCCAGCAGCCAAGAATACGGGTACTCTGGAAACACCATATATTTT. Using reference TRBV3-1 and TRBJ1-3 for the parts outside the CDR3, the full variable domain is DTAVSQTPKYLVTQMGNDKSIKCEQNLGHDTMYWYKQDSKKFLKIMFSYNNKELIINETVPNRFSPKSPDKAHLNLHINSLELGDSAVYFCASSQEYGYSGNTIYFGEGSWLTVV.